These 12 T cell receptor beta chains originate from one sample sequenced in a study of T cells in localized non-small cell lung cancer. Sequencing was performed with immunoSEQ multiplex PCR; in TCRdb, only in-frame clones are kept and a portion is missing. Among 35,000 to 45,000 clones listed, roughly 87% were seen once. Sequencing used peripheral blood, obtained before any cancer treatment. The receptor source for this set is a male donor at least 60 years old with stage III squamous cell lung carcinoma.

The chain recombines TRBV27 with TRBJ2-2; D is possibly TRBD1 (6 bases). Germline V gives CDR1 MNHEY, CDR2 SMNVEV (reference sequence). V dropped 6 bases and J dropped 0 bases, with 14 bases sitting between them. This CDR3 comprises 16 residues. CDR3 bases: TGTGCCAGCAGGGAATGGGACATCCCGAACACCGGGGAGCTGTTTTTT. It is translated as CASREWDIPNTGELFF.

V is TRBV11-2 and J is TRBJ2-7; possible D gene TRBD1, 6 bases. CDR1 and CDR2 from the germline V gene are SGHAT and FQNNGV. V gave up 3 bases and J gave up 7 bases, with 13 bases separating them. This CDR3 comprises 13 residues. CDR3 DNA: TGTGCCAGCAGCTTCCGGGACATCGATGAGCAGTACTTC. As protein: CASSFRDIDEQYF.

This clone was observed once. V is TRBV6-5 and J is TRBJ2-1; the D call may be TRBD1 or TRBD2 (6 bases each). This CDR3 region has 14 residues. The germline V gene encodes CDR1 MNHEY and CDR2 SVGAGI. V gave up 6 bases and J gave up 0 bases, with 9 bases separating them. This CDR3 reads CASRGGSSYNEQFF. The CDR3 DNA is TGTGCCAGCAGAGGGGGGTCCTCCTACAATGAGCAGTTCTTC.

This clone was seen once. The V gene is TRBV29-1, the J gene TRBJ1-1, with 7 bases lining up with TRBD1. The CDR3 is made up of 12 amino acids. The V gene end was trimmed by 4 bases and the J gene end by 5 bases; junction bases not matched to a gene: 4. CDR1 is SQVTM, CDR2 ANQGSEA, per germline. CDR3 amino acids: CSVGAGGTEAFF. CDR3 sequence (DNA): TGCAGCGTTGGGGCAGGGGGTACTGAAGCTTTCTTT.

The rearrangement joins TRBV30 to TRBJ1-1; a weak D match, TRBD1 (6 bases). V lost 3 bases and J 0 bases, leaving 14 bases between the germline ends. CDR1 and CDR2 from the germline V gene are GTSNPN and SVGIG (reference sequence). The CDR3 consists of 15 residues. Here the CDR3 reads CAWSLRQALNTEAFF. CDR3 bases: TGTGCCTGGAGCCTTAGACAGGCACTGAACACTGAAGCTTTCTTT.

The chain uses TRBV10-3 and TRBJ2-3; 15 nucleotides align to TRBD2. With 4 bases clipped from V and 2 bases from J, the junction kept 4 bases outside the gene matches. The CDR3 extends over 17 amino acids. Germline CDR1 and CDR2: ENHRY and SYGVKD. The CDR3 bases are TGTGCCATCAGTGGGGGACTAGCGGGAGGTTTCACAGATACGCAGTATTTT. Translation gives CAISGGLAGGFTDTQYF.

In regard to this clone: A much more abundant neighbour one base away suggests this may be a read error. Other DNA sequences in the same sample also yield this CDR3. The genes are TRBV5-1 and TRBJ2-1; D remains ambiguous. The V end lost 0 bases, the J end lost 3 bases, and 7 bases lay between the germline ends. CDR3 size: 14 residues. The germline V gene has CDR1 SGHRS and CDR2 YFSETQ. The DNA for the CDR3 is TGCGCCAGCAGCTTGGCCAGAGACTACAATGAGCAGTTCTTC. As protein: CASSLARDYNEQFF.

This chain connects TRBV5-1 to TRBJ1-2; TRBD1 matches at 9 bases. After removal of 4 bases from V and 10 bases from J, the junction contained 8 bases not matched to a gene. The CDR3 loop spans 13 amino acids. The V gene's germline CDR1 is SGHRS and CDR2 YFSETQ. This chain's CDR3 is CASSIGDRVNYTF. For the CDR3, the DNA is TGCGCCAGCAGCATAGGGGACAGGGTAAACTACACCTTC.

This clone was seen once. The chain employs TRBV25-1 and TRBJ2-1; 8 positions match TRBD1. The V gene end was trimmed by 5 bases and the J gene end by 8 bases; junction bases not matched to a gene: 11. CDR3 length: 15 amino acids. The germline V gene encodes CDR1 MGHDK and CDR2 SYGVNS. For the CDR3, the DNA is TGTGCCAGCAGTCCTAGACAGGGGTTAGGGGATGAGCAGTTCTTC. This gives the protein CASSPRQGLGDEQFF.

J is TRBJ1-6 and V is TRBV5-6; 11 positions agree with TRBD1. Germline-derived CDR1 and CDR2 are SGHDT and YYEEEE. Germline trimming cut 0 bases from V and 6 bases from J; bases unmatched to any gene: 5. The CDR3 loop spans 17 amino acids. DNA of the CDR3: TGTGCCAGCAGCTTGGCCGGGGACAGGGGGTTTAATTCACCCCTCCACTTT. Translation: CASSLAGDRGFNSPLHF.

V usage is TRBV7-9 and J usage is TRBJ2-7; 10 positions agree with TRBD1. V lost 6 bases and J lost 2; bases outside the gene matches: 10. The CDR3 length is 16 residues. In germline, CDR1 is SEHNR, CDR2 FQNEAQ (reference sequence). As DNA, the CDR3 is TGTGCCAGCAGGGGCCCGGGACAGGGGTCGCCCTACGAGCAGTACTTC. It is translated as CASRGPGQGSPYEQYF.

The J gene is TRBJ1-5, the V gene TRBV5-1; D is unresolved. V lost 2 bases and J lost 2, with 11 bases in between. The CDR3 has 15 amino acids. Germline V CDR1 and CDR2: SGHRS, YFSETQ. CDR3 bases: TGCGCCAGCAGCTTAGAGGGTAGGGGCAATCAGCCCCAGCATTTT. This sequence encodes CASSLEGRGNQPQHF. The full variable domain, its missing parts supplied by reference TRBV5-1 and TRBJ1-5, is KAGVTQTPRYLIKTRGQQVTLSCSPISGHRSVSWYQQTPGQGLQFLFEYFSETQRNKGNFPGRFSGRQFSNSRSEMNVSTLELGDSALYLCASSLEGRGNQPQHFGDGTRLSIL.